Listed here are 23 T cell receptor beta chains from one sample, sequenced in a study of blood T cell repertoires in COVID-19. Here immunoSEQ multiplex PCR was the method, and the copy in TCRdb shows in-frame clones only, minus some. The repertoire holds around 60,000 clones, with 65% to 85% as singletons. Material: peripheral blood. Source of these receptors: a man older than 75 with active or convalescent COVID-19.

The chain combines TRBV23-1 with TRBJ2-7, with a weak D call TRBD2 (6 bases). TRBV23-1 is noted as an ORF with a role that remains uncertain. Trimming removed 0 bases at V and 2 bases at J, with 11 bases between. This CDR3 is built from 15 residues. This CDR3 is CASSQSEGRAYEQYF. The CDR3 region has the DNA TGCGCCAGCAGTCAATCGGAGGGCAGGGCCTACGAGCAGTACTTC.

The chain employs TRBV5-1 and TRBJ1-1; 10 bases are a match to TRBD1. The germline gives CDR1 SGHRS, CDR2 YFSETQ. The CDR3 is 16 residues long. V dropped 4 bases and J dropped 1; count of bases not matched to a gene: 7. The CDR3 is CASSGGTGDKNTEAFF. CDR3 nucleotides: TGCGCCAGCAGCGGCGGGACAGGGGACAAGAACACTGAAGCTTTCTTT.

The chain couples TRBV10-3 to TRBJ2-1, with 8 bases fitting TRBD2. CDR1 is ENHRY and CDR2 is SYGVKD in the germline V gene. The trim removed 11 bases at V and 4 bases at J, leaving 10 bases unmatched. This CDR3 has 14 residues. The CDR3 here is CASAGGTDYNEQFF. DNA of the CDR3: TGTGCCTCGGCGGGGGGTACCGATTACAATGAGCAGTTCTTC.

V gene TRBV11-2 combines with J gene TRBJ2-5; D remains unclear. The CDR3 is 15 residues long. V was clipped by 5 bases and J by 5 bases, with 18 bases between them. Germline CDR1 reads SGHAT; CDR2 reads FQNNGV. CDR3 sequence: CASSRQSGEIETQYF. The CDR3 nucleotides are TGTGCCAGCAGCCGCCAATCCGGTGAGATTGAGACCCAGTACTTC.

This rearrangement joins TRBV9 to TRBJ2-5; D may be TRBD2 (5 bases). Germline loops: CDR1 SGDLS, CDR2 YYNGEE. V lost 1 base, J lost 5 bases, and 21 bases lay in between. The CDR3 length is 17 residues. The CDR3 DNA sequence: TGTGCCAGCAGCGTAATGGGTAGCGCTCTAGGGCGGGAGACCCAGTACTTC. It specifies CASSVMGSALGRETQYF.

The V call is TRBV6-5, the J call TRBJ2-7, with 10 bases that match TRBD2. Germline CDR1 reads MNHEY; CDR2 reads SVGAGI. The CDR3 loop spans 14 amino acids. The V segment lost 6 bases and the J segment 2 bases; nucleotides outside the gene matches: 4. Written as DNA, the CDR3 is TGTGCCAGCAGAAAACTAGCGGGACCCTACGAGCAGTACTTC. It yields the protein CASRKLAGPYEQYF.

The chain recombines TRBV10-3 with TRBJ2-3, with 13 bases aligning to TRBD2. Looked up from germline, CDR1 is ENHRY and CDR2 is SYGVKD. With 8 bases clipped from V and 2 bases from J, the junction kept 16 bases outside the gene matches. The CDR3 spans 19 residues. The chain's CDR3 is CAIERHGTSGERTTDTQYF. DNA of the CDR3: TGTGCCATCGAAAGACACGGGACTAGCGGGGAGCGTACCACAGATACGCAGTATTTT.

The chain uses TRBV10-3 and TRBJ2-7, with 8 bases identical to TRBD1. Germline values: CDR1 ENHRY, CDR2 SYGVKD. This CDR3 is 12 amino acids long. V was clipped by 7 bases and J by 4 bases; unmatched bases: 3. CDR3: CAITGGGYEQYF. CDR3 DNA: TGTGCCATCACAGGGGGCGGGTACGAGCAGTACTTC.

The chain recombines TRBV28 with TRBJ1-2; TRBD1 is a possible D gene (5 bases). The germline V gene has CDR1 MDHEN and CDR2 SYDVKM. The CDR3 extends over 13 amino acids. V dropped 2 bases and J dropped 7 bases, with 11 bases sitting between them. CDR3 amino acids: CASSLRQGGGYTF. CDR3 DNA: TGTGCCAGCAGTTTAAGGCAGGGCGGTGGCTACACCTTC.

The rearrangement joins TRBV7-2 to TRBJ2-7; TRBD2 agrees at 7 bases. J was trimmed by 0 bases and V by 5 bases; bases with no gene match: 7. Germline V gives CDR1 SGHTA, CDR2 FQGNSA. The CDR3 has 15 amino acids. The CDR3 loop reads CASSPTSQSSYEQYF. For the CDR3, the DNA is TGTGCCAGCAGCCCGACTAGCCAAAGCTCCTACGAGCAGTACTTC.

The chain carries TRBV19 and TRBJ2-5; D is perhaps TRBD2 (7 bases). The CDR3 contains 13 residues. Germline loops: CDR1 LNHDA, CDR2 SQIVND (reference sequence). V was trimmed by 6 bases and J by 5 bases, leaving 13 bases between them. The chain's CDR3 is CASRPGGLETQYF. CDR3 sequence (DNA): TGTGCCAGTAGACCCGGGGGGCTGGAGACCCAGTACTTC.

This clone counts as large. The chain has TRBV5-4 and TRBJ2-2; TRBD1 might be the D (6 bases). The CDR3 is made up of 13 amino acids. Germline V CDR1 and CDR2: SGHNT, YYREEE (reference sequence). V lost 1 base and J lost 8, with 9 bases in between. Written as DNA, the CDR3 is TGTGCCAGCAGCTTGTGGGGGCCTGGGGAGCTGTTTTTT. Protein sequence: CASSLWGPGELFF.

This clone was seen a handful of times. The gene calls are TRBV19 and TRBJ1-2; unclear D gene. V was pared by 3 bases and J by 3 bases, with 11 bases between. The V gene's germline CDR1 is LNHDA and CDR2 SQIVND (reference sequence). The CDR3 contains 14 residues. This CDR3 is CASSMVIGYYGYTF. The CDR3, as DNA: TGTGCCAGTAGTATGGTGATTGGCTACTATGGCTACACCTTC. Supplemented by reference TRBV19 and TRBJ1-2, the full variable domain reads DGGITQSPKYLFRKEGQNVTLSCEQNLNHDAMYWYRQDPGQGLRLIYYSQIVNDFQKGDIAEGYSVSREKKESFPLTVTSAQKNPTAFYLCASSMVIGYYGYTFGSGTRLTVV.

The chain uses TRBV2 and TRBJ1-4; 9 bases agree with TRBD1. Germline V gene lookup returns CDR1 SNHLY and CDR2 FYNNEI. CDR3 length: 15 residues. V was clipped by 6 bases and J by 8 bases; unmatched bases: 10. This CDR3 reads CASRRWDRVEEKLFF. The DNA for the CDR3 is TGTGCCAGCAGGAGATGGGACAGGGTGGAAGAAAAACTGTTTTTT.

The chain uses TRBV4-1 and TRBJ1-4; 7 nucleotides align to TRBD1. The CDR3 extends over 19 amino acids. The germline V gene has CDR1 MGHRA and CDR2 YSYEKL. V shed 4 bases and J 0 bases; nucleotides not matched to a gene: 14. CDR3 sequence reads: CASSPLGARGKATNEKLFF. CDR3 coding DNA: TGCGCCAGCAGCCCCTTAGGGGCCAGGGGGAAAGCAACTAATGAAAAACTGTTTTTT.

The chain is built from TRBV11-2 and TRBJ2-1, with 8 bases fitting TRBD1. The CDR3 has 13 residues. The ends lost 3 bases at V and 10 bases at J; junction bases unmatched: 5. CDR1 is SGHAT and CDR2 is FQNNGV in the germline V gene. The CDR3 loop is CASSLGQAEEQFF. The CDR3 nucleotides read TGTGCCAGCAGCTTGGGACAGGCCGAAGAGCAGTTCTTC. Supplemented by reference TRBV11-2 and TRBJ2-1, the full variable domain reads EAGVAQSPRYKIIEKRQSVAFWCNPISGHATLYWYQQILGQGPKLLIQFQNNGVVDDSQLPKDRFSAERLKGVDSTLKIQPAKLEDSAVYLCASSLGQAEEQFFGPGTRLTVL.

This chain connects TRBV2 to TRBJ2-7, with a possible D match to TRBD2 (6 bases). There are 13 residues in the CDR3. Germline assignment: CDR1 SNHLY and CDR2 FYNNEI. V shed 7 bases and J shed 6 bases, with 16 bases lying between them. Here the CDR3 DNA reads TGTGCCAGCACGGCCCAGCGGGTACGCGAGCAGTACTTC. It yields the protein CASTAQRVREQYF.

This clone is a singleton in its sample. The V call is TRBV7-3, the J call TRBJ2-2; TRBD2 matches at 9 bases. With 3 bases clipped from V and 2 bases from J, the junction kept 4 bases outside the gene matches. The CDR3 runs 16 residues. The germline V gene encodes CDR1 SGHTA and CDR2 FQGTGA. The CDR3 loop is CASSLNSGGNTGELFF. The CDR3 coding sequence is TGTGCCAGCAGCTTGAATAGCGGGGGTAACACCGGGGAGCTGTTTTTT.

This clone was recorded once. This chain links TRBV3-1 (or the pseudogene TRBV3-2) with TRBJ1-5; no definite D call. With 0 bases removed from V and 7 bases from J, the gap between germline ends came to 7 bases. Looked up from germline, CDR1 is LGHDT and CDR2 is YNNKEL (reference sequence). This CDR3 is 13 amino acids long. CDR3 DNA sequence: TGTGCCAGCAGCCAAGATCCCTACCAGCCCCAGCATTTT. It codes for CASSQDPYQPQHF.

The CDR3 sequence: CASQVYSGELFF. The CDR3 region has the DNA TGTGCCAGCCAAGTCTATTCCGGGGAGCTGTTTTTT. This sequence joins TRBV6-5 and TRBJ2-2; no clear D. With 8 bases removed from V and 6 bases from J, the gap between germline ends came to 10 bases. The CDR3 runs to 12 residues. CDR1 MNHEY and CDR2 SVGAGI come from the germline V gene.

The chain recombines TRBV5-1 with TRBJ1-2; 8 nucleotides match TRBD1. The junction had 9 bases not matched to a gene; V was cut back by 5 bases and J by 3 bases. CDR1 and CDR2 (germline): SGHRS, YFSETQ. CDR3 length equals 15 residues. The CDR3 loop is CASSSTGAYDYGYTF. The DNA of the CDR3 is TGCGCCAGCAGTTCGACAGGGGCGTATGACTATGGCTACACCTTC.

The genes are TRBV19 and TRBJ2-5; a possible D gene is TRBD2 (6 bases). The germline V and J ends were trimmed by 3 bases and 4 bases, with 15 bases remaining between them. This CDR3 is built from 15 residues. From germline, CDR1 is LNHDA and CDR2 SQIVND (reference sequence). This chain's CDR3 is CASSIAGTRSETQYF. The CDR3 DNA reads TGTGCCAGTAGTATCGCGGGGACCCGGTCAGAGACCCAGTACTTC.

This clone has only a few counts. The chain recombines TRBV5-1 with TRBJ2-2; 9 bases fit TRBD1. Germline trimming cut 1 base from V and 5 bases from J; bases unmatched to any gene: 3. The CDR3 spans 15 residues. Germline lookup yields CDR1 SGHRS and CDR2 YFSETQ. CDR3 amino acids: CASSLTGGKTGELFF. The CDR3 region has the DNA TGCGCCAGCAGCTTGACAGGGGGCAAGACCGGGGAGCTGTTTTTT.